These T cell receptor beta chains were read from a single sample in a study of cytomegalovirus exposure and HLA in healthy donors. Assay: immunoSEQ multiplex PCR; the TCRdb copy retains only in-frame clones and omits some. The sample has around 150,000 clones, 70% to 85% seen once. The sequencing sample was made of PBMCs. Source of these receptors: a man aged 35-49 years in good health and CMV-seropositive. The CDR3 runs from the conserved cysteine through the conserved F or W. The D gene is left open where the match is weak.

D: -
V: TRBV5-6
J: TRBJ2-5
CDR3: CASSFLLTSEQYF

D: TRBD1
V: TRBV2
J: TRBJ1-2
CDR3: CASSRTGFYGYTF

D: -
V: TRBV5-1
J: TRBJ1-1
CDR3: CASSLQGTFF

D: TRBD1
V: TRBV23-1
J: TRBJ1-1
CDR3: CASSQSRFQGVDVTEAFF

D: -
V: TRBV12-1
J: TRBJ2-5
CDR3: CASSPNLGLAPRVTQYF

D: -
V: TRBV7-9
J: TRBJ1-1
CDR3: CASSKGSLGTEAFF

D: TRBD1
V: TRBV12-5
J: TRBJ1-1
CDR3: CASGSPWDSMNTEAFF

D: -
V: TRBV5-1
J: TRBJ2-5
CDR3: CASSDSGKETQYF

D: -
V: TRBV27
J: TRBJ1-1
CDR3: CASSLSGYIQFRTEAFF

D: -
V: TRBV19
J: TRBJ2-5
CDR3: CASRTRDVETQYF

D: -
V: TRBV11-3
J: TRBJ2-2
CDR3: CASSPRWGGYGELFF

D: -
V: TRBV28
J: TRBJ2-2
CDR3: CASSPVTRIGELFF

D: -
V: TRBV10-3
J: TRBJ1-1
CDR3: CAISEAPTGNTEAFF

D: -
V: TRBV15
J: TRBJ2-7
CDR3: CATSRGQGTGLDEQYF

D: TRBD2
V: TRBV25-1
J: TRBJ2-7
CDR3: CASGPSGPLSYEQYF

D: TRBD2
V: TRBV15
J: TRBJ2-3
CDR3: CATSRGTAGAPTDTQYF

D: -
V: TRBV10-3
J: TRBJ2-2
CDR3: CATGREALNTGELFF

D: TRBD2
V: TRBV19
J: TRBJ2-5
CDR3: CASSTSGGQETQYF

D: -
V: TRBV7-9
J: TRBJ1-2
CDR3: CASSSGQYGYTF

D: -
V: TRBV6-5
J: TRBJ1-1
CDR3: CASSYSGASNTEAFF

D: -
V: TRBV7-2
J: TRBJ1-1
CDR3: CASSLTAPRAEAFF

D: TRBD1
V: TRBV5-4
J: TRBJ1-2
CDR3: CASSLPGQGLYGYTF

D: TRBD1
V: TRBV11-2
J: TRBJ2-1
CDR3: CASSPDRGFSNEQFF

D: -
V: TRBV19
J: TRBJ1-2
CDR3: CASSTSTGANYGYTF

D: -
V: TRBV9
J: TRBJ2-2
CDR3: CASSSNTGELFF

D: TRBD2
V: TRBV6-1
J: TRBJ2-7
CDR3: CASRRLAGFYEQYF

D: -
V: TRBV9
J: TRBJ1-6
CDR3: CASSVAEVGSPLHF

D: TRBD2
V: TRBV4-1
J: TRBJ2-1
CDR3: CASSPLGLLYNEQFF

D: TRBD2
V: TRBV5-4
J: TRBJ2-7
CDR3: CASSADSGSFWEQYF

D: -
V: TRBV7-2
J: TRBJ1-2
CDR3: CASSLGAARGYTF

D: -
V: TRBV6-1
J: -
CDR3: CASSQDGYVMGEQYF

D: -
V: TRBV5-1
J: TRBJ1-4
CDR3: CASSLGQGSEKLFF

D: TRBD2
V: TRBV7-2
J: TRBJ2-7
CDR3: CASSLVGGGTYEQYF

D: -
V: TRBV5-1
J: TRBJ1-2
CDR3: CASSLNTLQGGYTF

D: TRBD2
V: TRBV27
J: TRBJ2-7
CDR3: CASSLFSGNAYEQYF

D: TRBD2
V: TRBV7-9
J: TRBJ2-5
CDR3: CASSLKLAGASAAQYF

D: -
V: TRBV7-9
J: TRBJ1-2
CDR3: CASSLVEVGLSGYTF

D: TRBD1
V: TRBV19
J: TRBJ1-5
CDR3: CASSDRDRGPQPQHF

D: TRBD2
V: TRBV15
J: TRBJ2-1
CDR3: CATSIQRAGGYNEQFF

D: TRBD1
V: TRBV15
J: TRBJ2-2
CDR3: CATSRDVGDRGYTGELFF

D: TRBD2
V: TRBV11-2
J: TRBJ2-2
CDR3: CASSYPGTSGTGELFF

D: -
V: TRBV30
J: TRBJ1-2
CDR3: CAWSSLTGITYYTF

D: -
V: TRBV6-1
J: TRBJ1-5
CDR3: CASTGSNQPQHF

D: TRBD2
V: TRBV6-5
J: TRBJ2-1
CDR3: CASNQRGAVYEQFF

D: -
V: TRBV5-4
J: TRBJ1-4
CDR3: CASSLYGGGGIF

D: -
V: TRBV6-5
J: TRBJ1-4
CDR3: CASSSYPGRKLFF

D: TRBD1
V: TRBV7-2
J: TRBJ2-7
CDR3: CASSLIGAWDRGNYEQYF

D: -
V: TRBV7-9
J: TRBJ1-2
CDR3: CASSFEGRGYTF

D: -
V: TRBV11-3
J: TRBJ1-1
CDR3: CASSFNDRGTEAFF

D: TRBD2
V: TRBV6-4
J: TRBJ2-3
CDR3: CASSVGEGDTQYF

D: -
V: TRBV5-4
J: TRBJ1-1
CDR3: CASSLGAARDNTEAFF

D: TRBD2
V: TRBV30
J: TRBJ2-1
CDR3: CAWSVTSAYNEQFF

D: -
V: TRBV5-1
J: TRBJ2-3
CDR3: CASSFVRSTDTQYF

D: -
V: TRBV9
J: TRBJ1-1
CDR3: CASSVAGGEAFF

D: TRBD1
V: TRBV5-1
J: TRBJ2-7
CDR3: CASSLLDRPVLPYEQYF

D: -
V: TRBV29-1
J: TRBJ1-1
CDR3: CSGGHLLNTEAFF

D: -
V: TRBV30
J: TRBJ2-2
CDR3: CASLNTGELFF

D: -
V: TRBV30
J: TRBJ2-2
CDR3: CAWSGDPGSGELFF

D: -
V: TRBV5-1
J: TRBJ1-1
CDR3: CASSPSGGRTEAFF